Given below is one T cell receptor beta chain in context. The sample belongs to a study of OX40 agonist ivuxolimab in advanced cancers. Overall study: Antecedent anti-PD-1, anti-PD-L1 or anti-CTLA-4 therapy was permissible, with roughly 36% having received some.

This CDR3 is 14 amino acids long. The trim removed 5 bases at V and 6 bases at J, leaving 7 bases unmatched. CDR1 and CDR2 from the germline V gene are SGHDN and FVKESK. Using immunoSEQ multiplex PCR, the repertoire was profiled, and TCRdb retains in-frame clones only, with some absent. This table holds 130,000 or so clones, 93% found once. This chain links TRBV14 with TRBJ2-1, with 7 bases that match TRBD2. The sequence came from an adult with an advanced solid tumor such as melanoma, head and neck, liver or kidney cancer. Sequenced here: CD4+ or CD8+ T cells sorted from blood, sampled in a trial of the OX40 agonist ivuxolimab. CDR3 sequence (DNA): TGTGCCAGCAGCTACGGACTAGAGTCCAATGAGCAGTTCTTC. Translation gives CASSYGLESNEQFF.